This T cell receptor (beta chain) comes out of a study of OX40 agonist ivuxolimab in advanced cancers. This CDR3 is built from 18 residues. V dropped 4 bases and J dropped 5 bases, with 23 bases sitting between them. CDR1 and CDR2 (germline): MGHRA, YSYEKL. This table comes from immunoSEQ multiplex PCR, and its TCRdb copy is limited to in-frame clones, with some not included. The sample has 65,000 to 80,000 clones, 93% seen once. Sequencing used CD4+ or CD8+ T cells sorted from blood, obtained in a trial of the OX40 agonist ivuxolimab. This TCR was sampled from an adult with an advanced solid tumor such as melanoma, head and neck, liver or kidney cancer. The V call is TRBV4-1, the J call TRBJ1-4; D possibly corresponds to TRBD1 (6 bases). The CDR3 spells CASSPFRDFDRLNEKLFF. CDR3 nucleotide sequence: TGCGCCAGCAGCCCCTTCCGGGACTTCGACAGGTTAAATGAAAAACTGTTTTTT.